This paragraph covers one TCR beta chain sequence. 13 Jbeta primers and 60 Vbeta primers were used for the PCR. The method was immunoSEQ multiplex PCR; TCRdb's version includes in-frame clones alone and lacks a portion of them. The data contain more than 110,000 clones, more than 75% of them seen just once; the ten biggest clones take up approximately 5.1%. The CDR3 runs 15 residues. CDR1 and CDR2 (germline): LGHNA, YNFKEQ. Trimming took 4 bases from V and 0 from J; bases not matched to a gene: 4. The data belong to a study of cytomegalovirus exposure and HLA in healthy donors. Study-wide context: One earlier analysis, a look at some 180 million T cells, found some 120 million unique TCR beta sequences.

The J gene is TRBJ2-3, the V gene TRBV4-2, with 7 bases matching TRBD2. Sample: PBMCs. This clonotype was obtained from a male donor in good health and CMV-seronegative. The CDR3 region has the DNA TGTGCCAGCAGCCGCGTCGGGGGGAGCACAGATACGCAGTATTTT. Translating it yields CASSRVGGSTDTQYF.